This T cell receptor (beta chain) was found in a study of T cell changes during pregnancy in multiple sclerosis (dated by TCRdb to between 2018 and 2020). Concerning the study at large: In women with multiple sclerosis, the researchers looked at how the T cell repertoire shifted as pregnancy progressed.

Taken from the germline V gene (reference sequence), the CDR1 and CDR2 loops are LNHNV and YYDKDF. V is pared back by 5 bases and J by 4 bases, with 14 bases lying between the germline termini. The CDR3 holds 14 amino acids from the cysteine to the phenylalanine. Just the 42-base CDR3 DNA is kept, in frame starting at base 1. Details on this clone: This receptor's antigen is unknown. There are no base qualities to consult, and no much larger clone falls within one base.

Receptor libraries were prepared by the immunoSEQ multiplex PCR assay. Held by TCRdb, this immuneACCESS table contains in-frame sequences only and omits some clones. Under half of the omission traces to an unresolved V gene where checked; the cause of the rest is unknown. The table for this sample lists 25,000 to 35,000 clones; roughly 89% of them were counted only once. The ten largest clonotypes hold about 4.9% of the sample. The chain links TRBV15 with TRBJ1-1; the D gene is perhaps TRBD1, from 5 matching bases. This TCR came from a female donor with multiple sclerosis, enrolled in a pregnancy study. The specimen comprised CD8+ T cells from peripheral blood mononuclear cells, sampled in the first trimester of pregnancy. The CDR3 corresponds to CATSLIRGGTEAFF. The bases read TGTGCCACCAGCCTGATACGGGGGGGCACTGAAGCTTTCTTT.